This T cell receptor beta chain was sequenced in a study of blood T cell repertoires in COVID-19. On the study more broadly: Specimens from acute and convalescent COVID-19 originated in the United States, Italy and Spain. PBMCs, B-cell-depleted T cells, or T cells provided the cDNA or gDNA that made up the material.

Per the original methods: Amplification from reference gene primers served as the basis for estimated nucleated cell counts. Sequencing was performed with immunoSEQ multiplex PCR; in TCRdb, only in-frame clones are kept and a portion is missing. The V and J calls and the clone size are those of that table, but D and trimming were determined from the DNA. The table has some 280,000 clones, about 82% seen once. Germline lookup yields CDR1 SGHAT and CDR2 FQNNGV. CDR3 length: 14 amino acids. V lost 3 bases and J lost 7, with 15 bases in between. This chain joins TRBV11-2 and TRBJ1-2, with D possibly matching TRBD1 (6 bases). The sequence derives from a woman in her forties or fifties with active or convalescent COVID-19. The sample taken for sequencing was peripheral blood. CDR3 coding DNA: TGTGCCAGCAGCTTGGATCTGGGGGCTGGTGGCTACACCTTC. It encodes CASSLDLGAGGYTF.